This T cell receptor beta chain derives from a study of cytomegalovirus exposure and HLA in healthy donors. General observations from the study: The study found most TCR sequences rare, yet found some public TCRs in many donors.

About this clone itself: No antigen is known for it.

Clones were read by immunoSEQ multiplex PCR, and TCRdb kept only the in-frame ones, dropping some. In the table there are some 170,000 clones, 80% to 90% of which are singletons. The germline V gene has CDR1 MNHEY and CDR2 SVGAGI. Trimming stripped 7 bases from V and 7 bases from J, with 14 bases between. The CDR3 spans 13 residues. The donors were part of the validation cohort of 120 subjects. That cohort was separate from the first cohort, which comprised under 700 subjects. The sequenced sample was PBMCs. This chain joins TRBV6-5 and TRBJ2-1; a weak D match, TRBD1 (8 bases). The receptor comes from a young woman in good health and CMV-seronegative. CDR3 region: CASIHRGGNEQFF. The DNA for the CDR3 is TGTGCCAGCATTCACAGGGGGGGTAATGAGCAGTTCTTC.